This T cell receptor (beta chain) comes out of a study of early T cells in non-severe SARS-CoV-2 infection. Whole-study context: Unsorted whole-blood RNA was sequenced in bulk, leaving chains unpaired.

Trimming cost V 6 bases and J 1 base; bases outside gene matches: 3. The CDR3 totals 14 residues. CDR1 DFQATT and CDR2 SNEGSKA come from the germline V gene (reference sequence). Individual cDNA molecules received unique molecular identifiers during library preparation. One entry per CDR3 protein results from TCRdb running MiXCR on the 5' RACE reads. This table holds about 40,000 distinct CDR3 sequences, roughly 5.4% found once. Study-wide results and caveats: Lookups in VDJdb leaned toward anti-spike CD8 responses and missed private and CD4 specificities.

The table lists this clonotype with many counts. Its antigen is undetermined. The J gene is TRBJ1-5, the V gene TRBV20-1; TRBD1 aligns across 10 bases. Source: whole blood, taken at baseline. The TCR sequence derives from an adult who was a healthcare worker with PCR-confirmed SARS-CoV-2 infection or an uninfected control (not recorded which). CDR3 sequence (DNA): TGCAGTGCGGAGGACAGGGGGAGCAATCAGCCCCAGCATTTT. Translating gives CSAEDRGSNQPQHF.